The clone carrying this TCR beta chain was observed a few times. The germline V gene has CDR1 KGHDR and CDR2 SFDVKD. The CDR3 spans 14 residues. Trimming took off 1 base at V and 4 bases at J, with 9 bases between the two ends. The data are from a study of blood T cell repertoires in COVID-19. Looking at the study overall: Samples came from the United States, Italy and Spain, spanning acute and convalescent COVID-19. T cells, B-cell-depleted T cells, or PBMCs supplied cDNA or gDNA.

As originally analysed: Amplification with reference gene primers provided the estimates of nucleated cell counts. Using immunoSEQ multiplex PCR, the repertoire was profiled, and TCRdb retains in-frame clones only, with some absent. V, J and clone size were drawn from that table, and D and trimming were deduced from the DNA. The repertoire includes fewer than 110,000 clones, around 84% of them detected once, and around 2% sits in the top ten. The receptor was isolated from a woman in her seventies with active or convalescent COVID-19. Sequenced: peripheral blood. The chain combines TRBV24-1 with TRBJ1-2; D gene unclear. The CDR3 here is CATSDFRVAYGYTF. Written as DNA, the CDR3 is TGTGCCACCAGTGATTTCCGGGTCGCCTATGGCTACACCTTC.